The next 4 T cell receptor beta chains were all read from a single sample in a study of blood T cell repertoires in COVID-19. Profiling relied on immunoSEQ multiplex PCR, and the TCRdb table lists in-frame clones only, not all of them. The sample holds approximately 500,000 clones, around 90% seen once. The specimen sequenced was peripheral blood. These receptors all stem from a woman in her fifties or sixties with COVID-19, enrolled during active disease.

The CDR3 region is CASTIGDRSNQPQHF. The CDR3 nucleotides read TGTGCCAGCACAATCGGGGACAGGTCTAATCAGCCCCAGCATTTT. The chain carries TRBV27 and TRBJ1-5, with 8 nucleotides matching TRBD1. This CDR3 contains 15 residues. Trimming at V came to 7 bases and at J to 4 bases, leaving 9 bases not matched to a gene. From germline, CDR1 is MNHEY and CDR2 SMNVEV (reference sequence).

CDR3 sequence reads: CASSYIAGGEKLFF. The CDR3 DNA reads as TGTGCCAGCAGTTACATAGCAGGGGGGGAAAAACTGTTTTTT. This chain joins TRBV6-5 and TRBJ1-4, with 7 positions matching TRBD1. V lost 2 bases, J lost 8 bases, and 5 bases stayed unmatched. Germline CDR1 reads MNHEY; CDR2 reads SVGAGI. The CDR3 sequence is 14 residues long.

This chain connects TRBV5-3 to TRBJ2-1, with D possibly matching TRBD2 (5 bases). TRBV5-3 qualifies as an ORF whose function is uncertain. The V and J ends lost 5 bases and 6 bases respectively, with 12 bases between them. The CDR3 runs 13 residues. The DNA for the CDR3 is TGTGCCAGAAGTCCTACTAGGGCCAATGAGCAGTTCTTC. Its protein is CARSPTRANEQFF.

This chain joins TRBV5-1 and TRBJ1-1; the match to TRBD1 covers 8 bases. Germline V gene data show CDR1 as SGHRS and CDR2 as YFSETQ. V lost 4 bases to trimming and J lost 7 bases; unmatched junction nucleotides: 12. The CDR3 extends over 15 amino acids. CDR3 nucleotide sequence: TGCGCCAGCAGCCCATCAGGACAGGGTGCTTATGAAGCTTTCTTT. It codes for CASSPSGQGAYEAFF.